The 27 T cell receptor beta chains presented below share a single source sample, sequenced in a study of response to subunit inactivated influenza vaccine. TCRdb re-called the RT-PCR reads through MiXCR, storing one row per CDR3 protein. The sample includes around 580,000 distinct CDR3 sequences, over 9.5% of them seen just once. The source material was PBMCs from blood, sampled on the day of vaccination. These TCRs come from a man in his fifties or sixties who received an inactivated influenza vaccine.

As to this clonotype: A clone one base away is much larger, so this may be a read error. The CDR3 is CASSLTRDRANEQFF. In nucleotides, the CDR3 is TGTGCCAGCAGCTTAACGCGGGACAGGGCGAATGAGCAGTTCTTC. The V and J genes are TRBV7-2 and TRBJ2-1; 9 bases agree with TRBD1. There are 15 residues in the CDR3. With V trimmed by 2 bases and J by 7 bases, 6 bases remained unmatched. CDR1 and CDR2 (germline): SGHTA, FQGNSA.

In its sample, this clonotype was seen a few times. This chain uses TRBV6-2 or TRBV6-3 with TRBJ1-1; 8 positions match TRBD1. CDR3 length: 17 residues. CDR1 is MNHEY and CDR2 is SVGEGT in the germline V gene. Trimming took 0 bases from V and 0 from J; bases not matched to a gene: 6. The CDR3, as DNA: TGTGCCAGCAGTTACTCCGACAGGGGTGTGATGAACACTGAAGCTTTCTTT. Encoded protein: CASSYSDRGVMNTEAFF.

In its sample, this clonotype was seen a few times. V and J are TRBV11-2 and TRBJ2-1, with D unclear. Germline V CDR1 and CDR2: SGHAT, FQNNGV. V dropped 6 bases and J dropped 4 bases, with 19 bases sitting between them. The CDR3 has 16 amino acids. The CDR3 nucleotides are TGTGCCAGCAGTTCCAATGCCCTAAACAAATACAATGAGCAGTTCTTC. It yields the protein CASSSNALNKYNEQFF. Together with reference TRBV11-2 and TRBJ2-1, the CDR3 gives the full variable domain: EAGVAQSPRYKIIEKRQSVAFWCNPISGHATLYWYQQILGQGPKLLIQFQNNGVVDDSQLPKDRFSAERLKGVDSTLKIQPAKLEDSAVYLCASSSNALNKYNEQFFGPGTRLTVL.

This sequence joins TRBV5-1 and TRBJ2-7; 7 bases match TRBD1. Trimming cost V 0 bases and J 3 bases; bases outside gene matches: 6. The CDR3 is 15 residues long. The germline V gene has CDR1 SGHRS and CDR2 YFSETQ. The CDR3 nucleotides read TGCGCCAGCAGCTTGGCCCCGGGACAGAACTACGAGCAGTACTTC. The encoded protein is CASSLAPGQNYEQYF.

This clonotype was counted only a few times. This sequence joins TRBV4-1 and TRBJ1-6; D unclear. V shed 0 bases and J shed 10 bases, with 10 bases lying between them. CDR3 length: 14 residues. CDR1 and CDR2 from the germline V gene are MGHRA and YSYEKL. The CDR3 loop is CASSQEKEQSPLHF. The CDR3 DNA sequence: TGCGCCAGCAGCCAAGAAAAAGAACAGTCACCCCTCCACTTT.

This clonotype was seen at least ten times. V usage is TRBV28 and J usage is TRBJ1-5; no firm D call. Trimming stripped 3 bases from V and 4 bases from J, with 1 base between. This CDR3 has 11 residues. Per the germline V gene, CDR1 is MDHEN and CDR2 is SYDVKM. The CDR3 loop reads CASSLNQPQHF. CDR3 DNA: TGTGCCAGCAGTTTGAATCAGCCCCAGCATTTT.

This sequence joins TRBV2 and TRBJ2-3, with D maybe TRBD1 (6 bases). CDR1 is SNHLY, CDR2 FYNNEI, per germline. Deletions cut 2 bases from V and 5 bases from J, with 17 bases between. This CDR3 region has 16 residues. This CDR3 reads CASSERVGGLGDTQYF. The DNA for the CDR3 is TGTGCCAGCAGTGAAAGGGTTGGGGGCCTGGGAGATACGCAGTATTTT.

This clonotype was counted only a few times. The chain employs TRBV6-1 and TRBJ2-5; D call uncertain. Germline lookup yields CDR1 MNHNS and CDR2 SASEGT. The CDR3 totals 14 residues. The germline V and J ends were trimmed by 8 bases and 6 bases, with 19 bases remaining between them. Here the CDR3 DNA reads TGTGCCAGCCAAGATCAGTTGGGCGTGAAGACCCAGTACTTC. Translating it yields CASQDQLGVKTQYF.

V and J are TRBV10-3 and TRBJ2-7; 8 bases fit TRBD1. Germline CDR1 reads ENHRY; CDR2 reads SYGVKD. The CDR3 contains 14 residues. Trimming took 7 bases from V and 3 from J; bases not matched to a gene: 8. The CDR3 loop is CAIKEGQVNYEQYF. CDR3 sequence (DNA): TGTGCCATCAAAGAGGGACAGGTAAACTACGAGCAGTACTTC.

This clonotype occurred a few times. The chain has TRBV6-2 or TRBV6-3 and TRBJ1-1; perhaps TRBD1 as D (5 bases). The CDR3 extends over 16 amino acids. V shed 2 bases and J shed 1 base, with 14 bases lying between them. CDR1 is MNHEY and CDR2 is SVGEGT in the germline V gene. The CDR3 sequence is CASSYTLLTENTEAFF. The CDR3 DNA reads as TGTGCCAGCAGTTACACACTCCTGACAGAGAACACTGAAGCTTTCTTT.

The chain combines TRBV7-8 with TRBJ2-1; TRBD2 is a possible D gene (5 bases). Germline V CDR1 and CDR2: SGHVS, FQNEAQ. The CDR3 contains 16 residues. Trimming took 3 bases from V and 10 from J, leaving 22 bases between them. CDR3 residues: CASSLGSGPSRVEQFF. The CDR3 DNA sequence: TGTGCCAGCAGCTTGGGGAGCGGCCCGAGTCGGGTGGAGCAGTTCTTC.

This clonotype was found many times. The chain recombines TRBV6-4 with TRBJ2-2, with TRBD2 matching over 7 bases. The CDR3 has 14 amino acids. From germline, CDR1 is MRHNA and CDR2 SNTAGT. The junction had 5 bases not matched to a gene; V was cut back by 6 bases and J by 4 bases. CDR3 bases: TGTGCCAGCAGCCGGCAGCGGGGCACCGGGGAGCTGTTTTTT. Its translation: CASSRQRGTGELFF.

The gene calls are TRBV20-1 and TRBJ2-7; 13 bases are a match to TRBD2. The V and J ends lost 5 bases and 5 bases, in that order; junction bases with no gene match: 3. The CDR3 runs to 13 residues. Germline CDR1 is DFQATT and CDR2 is SNEGSKA (reference sequence). As DNA, the CDR3 is TGCAGTGCTGGGACTAGCGGGATCCACGAGCAGTACTTC. Protein: CSAGTSGIHEQYF.

This sequence joins TRBV5-1 and TRBJ1-1; D not certain. CDR1 and CDR2 (germline): SGHRS, YFSETQ. The CDR3 totals 13 residues. Trimming took off 7 bases at V and 1 base at J, with 11 bases between the two ends. The CDR3 DNA follows: TGCGCCAGCCGCCGTGGGGAGAACACTGAAGCTTTCTTT. Residues: CASRRGENTEAFF.

The rearrangement joins TRBV27 to TRBJ1-2; 7 bases line up with TRBD1. J lost 5 bases, V lost 5 bases, and 11 bases had no gene match. The germline CDR1 and CDR2 sequences are MNHEY and SMNVEV (reference sequence). The CDR3 spans 15 residues. The CDR3 is CASSPNRGSGYGYTF. The CDR3 DNA reads TGTGCCAGCAGTCCCAACAGGGGTTCTGGGTATGGCTACACCTTC.

This clonotype was found a few times. V and J are TRBV25-1 and TRBJ2-1; 14 bases match TRBD2. The trim removed 6 bases at V and 7 bases at J, leaving 11 bases unmatched. This CDR3 is 17 amino acids long. CDR1 is MGHDK and CDR2 is SYGVNS in the germline V gene. Here the CDR3 reads CASSDPMTSGRENEQFF. Written as DNA, the CDR3 is TGTGCCAGCAGCGATCCTATGACTAGCGGGAGGGAAAATGAGCAGTTCTTC. Supplemented by reference TRBV25-1 and TRBJ2-1, the full variable domain reads EADIYQTPRYLVIGTGKKITLECSQTMGHDKMYWYQQDPGMELHLIHYSYGVNSTEKGDLSSESTVSRIRTEHFPLTLESARPSHTSQYLCASSDPMTSGRENEQFFGPGTRLTVL.

This chain joins TRBV11-2 and TRBJ2-5; 9 nucleotides line up with TRBD2. The CDR3 is 15 amino acids. The germline V gene encodes CDR1 SGHAT and CDR2 FQNNGV. Losses at the gene ends were 5 bases for V and 0 bases for J; bases not matched to a gene: 4. CDR3 amino acids: CASSRREGHQETQYF. The CDR3 DNA reads as TGTGCCAGCAGCCGGCGGGAGGGACACCAAGAGACCCAGTACTTC.

This clonotype has a count of ten or more. The gene calls are TRBV5-6 and TRBJ1-4; the D gene is possibly TRBD1 (6 bases). The CDR3 is 13 amino acids. In germline, CDR1 is SGHDT, CDR2 YYEEEE. Trimming left V 4 bases short and J 6 bases short, with 10 bases between. The CDR3 coding sequence is TGTGCCAGCAGCCAAAACAGGGATGAAAAACTGTTTTTT. This gives the protein CASSQNRDEKLFF. The full variable domain, in which reference TRBV5-6 and TRBJ1-4 provide the parts outside the CDR3, is DAGVTQSPTHLIKTRGQQVTLRCSPKSGHDTVSWYQQALGQGPQFIFQYYEEEERQRGNFPDRFSGHQFPNYSSELNVNALLLGDSALYLCASSQNRDEKLFFGSGTQLSVL.

J is TRBJ2-6 and V is TRBV7-2; D may be TRBD1 (6 bases). Germline V gives CDR1 SGHTA, CDR2 FQGNSA. This CDR3 has 15 residues. V shed 0 bases and J shed 3 bases, with 6 bases lying between them. CDR3 sequence: CASSLARGGANVLTF. The CDR3 DNA sequence: TGTGCCAGCAGCTTAGCCAGGGGTGGGGCCAACGTCCTGACTTTC.

CDR3 sequence (DNA): TGCAGTGCTAGCGGGTATGTCTATGAGCAGTTCTTC. It encodes CSASGYVYEQFF. The chain couples TRBV20-1 to TRBJ2-1; D uncertain. Trimming left V 3 bases short and J 8 bases short, with 11 bases between. The CDR3 has 12 amino acids. The V gene's germline CDR1 is DFQATT and CDR2 SNEGSKA (reference sequence).

The rearrangement joins TRBV20-1 to TRBJ1-5, with D perhaps matching TRBD1 (6 bases). Trimming stripped 0 bases from V and 11 bases from J, with 14 bases between. Germline-derived CDR1 and CDR2 are DFQATT and SNEGSKA (reference sequence). The CDR3 consists of 13 residues. Here the CDR3 DNA reads TGCAGTGCTAGAGACATACAGGGCGTGGCCCAGCATTTT. It encodes CSARDIQGVAQHF.

This clonotype has more than one count but fewer than ten. The rearrangement uses TRBV7-3 and TRBJ2-1; 8 positions agree with TRBD2. Germline V gene sequence: CDR1 SGHTA, CDR2 FQGTGA. The CDR3 runs to 15 residues. V trimming: 6 bases; J trimming: 3 bases; junction bases outside the gene matches: 7. The CDR3 loop is CASSLDLAGYNEQFF. CDR3 sequence (DNA): TGTGCCAGCAGTCTAGACCTAGCGGGCTACAATGAGCAGTTCTTC.

The chain carries TRBV5-1 and TRBJ2-7; 9 positions agree with TRBD1. This CDR3 contains 16 residues. The germline V gene has CDR1 SGHRS and CDR2 YFSETQ. V gave up 5 bases and J gave up 3 bases; unmatched junction bases: 12. CDR3 nucleotides: TGCGCCAGCAGGCCACCGTACAGGGGGCTAGGCTACGAGCAGTACTTC. This translates into CASRPPYRGLGYEQYF.

This clonotype was seen many times. The CDR3 sequence is CASSGTAIYEQYF. The CDR3 DNA is TGTGCCAGCAGCGGGACGGCGATCTACGAGCAGTACTTC. V is TRBV12-3 or TRBV12-4 and J is TRBJ2-7; TRBD1 or TRBD2 may be the D gene (5 bases each). V was trimmed by 6 bases and J by 3 bases, leaving 12 bases between them. The CDR3 is 13 residues long.

This clonotype was seen a handful of times. The chain uses TRBV12-3 or TRBV12-4 and TRBJ2-1; D is unclear. Trimming cost V 7 bases and J 6 bases, with 22 bases left between them. This CDR3 contains 16 residues. CDR3 protein: CASKLVGMLWSNEQFF. The CDR3, as DNA: TGTGCCAGCAAGTTGGTGGGGATGTTATGGAGCAATGAGCAGTTCTTC.

This clonotype showed up just a few times. The chain has TRBV4-3 and TRBJ2-7; unclear D gene. This CDR3 region has 14 residues. Looked up from germline, CDR1 is LGHNA and CDR2 is YSLEER. V gave up 0 bases and J gave up 5 bases, with 11 bases separating them. The DNA for the CDR3 is TGCGCCAGCAGCCAAGAGGCTTTCGTCCACGAGCAGTACTTC. Its protein is CASSQEAFVHEQYF.

There are a few counts of this clonotype. V gene TRBV4-3 combines with J gene TRBJ2-7; the D call may be TRBD1 or TRBD2 (6 bases each). The CDR3 runs to 16 residues. The ends were cut back, 1 base at V and 7 bases at J, with 20 bases in the middle. Germline CDR1 and CDR2: LGHNA and YSLEER. DNA of the CDR3: TGCGCCAGCAGCCAAGCCCGCGGGACAAGAGTGGAGGAGCAGTACTTC. Its translation: CASSQARGTRVEEQYF.